A selection of T cell receptor beta chains follows, all from one sample in a study of vaccination and CD4 T cells after COVID-19. These receptors are not linked to any known antigen. From the PCR reads, TCRdb called clonotypes with MiXCR, one entry per CDR3 protein. The table has more than 8,000 distinct CDR3 sequences, about a quarter seen once; the top ten hold 10% to 15%. The material sequenced was CD4+ T cells from blood, cultured in vitro, taken after SARS-CoV-2 vaccination. These receptors were obtained from a human donor who had recovered from COVID-19. Each CDR3 is given with its conserved first and last residue. A D gene is named only where the DNA matches it firmly. Expanded clones get a size class; other rows say once, few or many, or leave the size out.

v_gene	d_gene	abundance	len	j_gene	CDR3nt	CDR3aa
TRBV27	TRBD2	few	16	TRBJ2-1	TGTGCCAGCAGTTCGTTCGGGACTAGGGCCGTGGGTGAGCAGTTCTTC	CASSSFGTRAVGEQFF
TRBV5-4	-	-	14	TRBJ2-7	TGTGCCAGCAGCTTGGACACTCTTGGATACGAGCAGTACTTC	CASSLDTLGYEQYF
TRBV20-1	-	-	11	TRBJ1-2	TGCAGTGCTCCGATCCGGGGGTCGGGAACCTTC	CSAPIRGSGTF
TRBV6-1	TRBD2	-	13	TRBJ2-1	TGTGCCAGCAGTGAGGGCGGGAGGTCCTTGCAGTTCTTC	CASSEGGRSLQFF
TRBV7-6	-	-	14	TRBJ2-2	TGTGCCAGCAGCCCTAACCCGAACACCGGGGAGCTGTTTTTT	CASSPNPNTGELFF
TRBV21-1	-	few	15	TRBJ2-4	TGTGCCAGCAGCGAAACAGCGGGAGTCACGGACATTCAGTACTTC	CASSETAGVTDIQYF
TRBV27	TRBD2	few	12	TRBJ2-4	TGTGCCAGCAGCCGGGGGGGGGACATTCAGTACTTC	CASSRGGDIQYF
TRBV7-2	-	few	16	TRBJ2-7	TGTGCCAGCAGCTTAGCGGGGGACACGACGGCCAACGAGCAGTACTTC	CASSLAGDTTANEQYF
TRBV5-1	-	-	13	TRBJ2-7	TGCGCCAGCAGCCGCGGACGGACCTACGAGCAGTACTTC	CASSRGRTYEQYF
TRBV7-2	-	few	14	TRBJ2-3	TGTGCCAGCAGCTTTGATGCCGTGAGGGGTACGCAGTATTTT	CASSFDAVRGTQYF
TRBV6-1	-	-	15	TRBJ1-2	TGTGCCAGCAGTGAAGGGGGGACCGCCGGCTATGGCTACACCTTC	CASSEGGTAGYGYTF
TRBV19	-	-	15	TRBJ1-2	TGTGCCACAAAAACCGACCGATCTTATAACTATGGCTACACCTTC	CATKTDRSYNYGYTF
TRBV6-1	TRBD1	few	12	TRBJ2-7	TGTGCCAGCTCGGACAGGGGGCGCGAGCAGTACTTC	CASSDRGREQYF
TRBV6-1	-	-	15	TRBJ1-2	TGTGCCAGCAGTGAAGTTTGGAGTAAAGGATATGGCTACACCTTC	CASSEVWSKGYGYTF
TRBV14	TRBD2	-	16	TRBJ2-2	TGTGCCAGCAGCCCGACCGGGACTACTCTCACCGGGGAGCTGTTTTTT	CASSPTGTTLTGELFF
TRBV7-2	-	-	14	TRBJ1-1	TGTGCCAGCAGCTTAGATACCTGGAACACTGAAGCTTTCTTT	CASSLDTWNTEAFF
TRBV9	TRBD2	-	16	TRBJ2-7	TGTGCCAGCAGCGCCGGGAGGGCGGGAGGGCCCCGCGAGCAGTACTTC	CASSAGRAGGPREQYF
TRBV2	-	-	14	TRBJ2-5	TGTGCCAGCAGTGGGATAGGGGCTCGGGAGACCCAGTACTTC	CASSGIGARETQYF
TRBV27	TRBD1	-	16	TRBJ1-6	TGTACCAGCAGTTTAGTTAGGACAGGGTGGAATTCACCCCTCCACTTT	CTSSLVRTGWNSPLHF
TRBV7-8	-	few	17	TRBJ1-6	TGTGCCAGCAGGTCCGGGGGGCTGAGCTCCTATAATTCACCCCTCCACTTT	CASRSGGLSSYNSPLHF
TRBV7-3	-	-	13	TRBJ2-2	TGTGCCAGCAATCCCCCGGCTACCGGGGAGCTGTTTTTT	CASNPPATGELFF
TRBV7-3	-	few	13	TRBJ2-6	TGTGCCAGCAGCGGCTCTGGGGCCAACGTCCTGACTTTC	CASSGSGANVLTF
TRBV24-1	TRBD2	-	17	TRBJ2-2	TGTGCCACCAGTGACGGACTAGCGGGAGGATCCACCGGGGAGCTGTTTTTT	CATSDGLAGGSTGELFF
TRBV7-2	TRBD2	few	14	TRBJ2-7	TGTGCCAGCAGCGTCCTCGGGGGGACCTACGAGCAGTACTTC	CASSVLGGTYEQYF
TRBV4-1	-	-	13	TRBJ1-3	TGCGCCAGCAGCCAACAATATGGTGACACCATATATTTT	CASSQQYGDTIYF
TRBV7-7	-	few	17	TRBJ2-3	TGTGCTAGCAGTCCTTACTCCGGGACCAGCGGGACAGATACGCAGTATTTT	CASSPYSGTSGTDTQYF
TRBV5-4	-	few	13	TRBJ1-2	TGTGCCAGCAGCTTGGACACCCTTAATGGCTACACCTTC	CASSLDTLNGYTF
TRBV15	-	medium-sized	15	TRBJ1-5	TGTGCCACCAGCAGAGTGTACCAAGGCAATCAGCCCCAGCATTTT	CATSRVYQGNQPQHF
TRBV20-1	-	few	14	TRBJ2-3	TGCAGTGCTAGTAGAAGACGGGGAACAGATACGCAGTATTTT	CSASRRRGTDTQYF
TRBV20-1	-	large	14	TRBJ1-1	TGCATAGGACTCCGGAGGCTGGGGAACACTGAAGCTTTCTTT	CIGLRRLGNTEAFF
TRBV20-1	-	medium-sized	13	TRBJ2-5	TGCAGTACCATCGCTCGGATTCAAGAGACCCAGTACTTC	CSTIARIQETQYF
TRBV19	TRBD1	few	13	TRBJ1-5	TGTGCCAGCTCGGACAGGGAGAATCAGCCCCAGCATTTT	CASSDRENQPQHF
TRBV5-1	TRBD1	-	16	TRBJ2-3	TGCGCCAGCAGCCAAAGACAGGGGCGAAGCACAGATACGCAGTATTTT	CASSQRQGRSTDTQYF
TRBV11-2	-	few	14	TRBJ1-2	TGTGCCAGCAGCTTAGCGCGGGCCGTGGATGGCTACACCTTC	CASSLARAVDGYTF
TRBV24-1	TRBD2	-	15	TRBJ2-3	TGTGCCACCAGTGATTTAACTAGCGGGACGAATACGCAGTATTTT	CATSDLTSGTNTQYF
TRBV7-2	-	medium-sized	12	TRBJ1-3	TGTGCCAGCAGCCTCTCTGGAAACACCATATATTTT	CASSLSGNTIYF
TRBV20-1	-	medium-sized	15	TRBJ1-6	TGCAGTGCCGACTCGGGCCGGTTATATAATTCACCCCTCCACTTT	CSADSGRLYNSPLHF
TRBV28	-	-	14	TRBJ1-1	TGTGCCAGCACCCTCCGACCGGGAGGGGCTGAAGCTTTCTTT	CASTLRPGGAEAFF
TRBV5-1	-	-	16	TRBJ2-2	TGCGCCAGCAGCCACCAAGGGACGGTGAACACCGGGGAGCTGTTTTTT	CASSHQGTVNTGELFF
TRBV20-1	TRBD1	-	14	TRBJ1-6	TGCAGTGCCGGCGTTTGGGACAGGGACGCACCCCTCCACTTT	CSAGVWDRDAPLHF